These 28 T cell receptor beta chains originate from one sample sequenced in a study of human T cells and chemical hapten exposure. TCRdb processed the 5' RACE reads anew with MiXCR; each CDR3 protein has one entry. Of 130,000 or so distinct CDR3 sequences listed, 3.5% to 5% are singletons. Total RNA was extracted from unfractionated whole blood. All receptors derive from a female donor in good health.

The table lists this clonotype with many counts. The chain couples TRBV12-3 or TRBV12-4 to TRBJ1-5; D remains unclear. Trimming cost V 7 bases and J 7 bases, with 11 bases left between them. There are 12 residues in the CDR3. The CDR3: CASTSLGQPQHF. The CDR3 DNA follows: TGTGCCAGCACCTCCTTAGGCCAGCCCCAGCATTTT.

This clonotype was counted ten times or more. The rearrangement links TRBV11-2 to TRBJ1-1; 8 bases agree with TRBD1. Losses at the gene ends were 1 base for V and 6 bases for J; bases not matched to a gene: 7. The CDR3 has 15 amino acids. From germline, CDR1 is SGHAT and CDR2 FQNNGV. The CDR3 DNA follows: TGTGCCAGCAGCTTAGTTGGACAGGGAAACTCTGAAGCTTTCTTT. Translated, it gives CASSLVGQGNSEAFF.

In its sample, this clonotype was seen once. A much bigger clone sits one base away, suggesting this may be a read error. The V gene is TRBV6-5, the J gene TRBJ1-1; D is perhaps TRBD1 (6 bases). V was trimmed by 6 bases and J by 1 base, leaving 15 bases between them. CDR1 MNHEY and CDR2 SVGAGI come from the germline V gene. CDR3 length equals 15 residues. The CDR3 region has the DNA TGTGCCAGCAGCAATATCGACAGGTGGAACACTGAAGCTTTCTTT. This encodes CASSNIDRWNTEAFF.

This clonotype was observed many times. The rearrangement joins TRBV5-6 to TRBJ2-3; 10 nucleotides agree with TRBD2. The CDR3 contains 17 residues. J was trimmed by 0 bases and V by 3 bases; bases with no gene match: 7. Germline CDR1 SGHDT, CDR2 YYEEEE. CDR3 protein: CASSSLLAGISTDTQYF. In DNA, the CDR3 is TGTGCCAGCAGCTCGTTACTAGCGGGGATCAGCACAGATACGCAGTATTTT. The full variable domain, in which reference TRBV5-6 and TRBJ2-3 provide the parts outside the CDR3, is DAGVTQSPTHLIKTRGQQVTLRCSPKSGHDTVSWYQQALGQGPQFIFQYYEEEERQRGNFPDRFSGHQFPNYSSELNVNALLLGDSALYLCASSSLLAGISTDTQYFGPGTRLTVL.

This clonotype was seen more than once but under ten times. This chain connects TRBV7-2 to TRBJ2-3; D is possibly TRBD2 (5 bases). V was pared by 4 bases and J by 1 base, with 9 bases between. Germline CDR1 is SGHTA and CDR2 is FQGNSA. CDR3 length equals 14 residues. In nucleotides, the CDR3 is TGTGCCAGCAGCTCCCGGACTTGCACAGATACGCAGTATTTT. This sequence encodes CASSSRTCTDTQYF.

This clonotype has a count of ten or more. The chain has TRBV20-1 and TRBJ1-1; D remains ambiguous. In germline, CDR1 is DFQATT, CDR2 SNEGSKA (reference sequence). The V end was cut by 0 bases, the J end by 4 bases, with 9 bases between. The CDR3 extends over 13 amino acids. CDR3 DNA sequence: TGCAGTGCTAGAGATGGAGGTTTCACTGAAGCTTTCTTT. It translates to CSARDGGFTEAFF.

This clonotype occurred many times. The chain links TRBV3-1 to TRBJ2-1, with D possibly being TRBD2 (6 bases). Trimming cost V 4 bases and J 8 bases, with 9 bases left between them. The germline CDR1 and CDR2 sequences are LGHDT and YNNKEL (reference sequence). CDR3 length: 12 residues. CDR3 in amino acids: CASSPGGDEQFF. CDR3 DNA: TGTGCCAGCAGCCCGGGCGGGGATGAGCAGTTCTTC.

This clonotype was detected ten times or more. The rearrangement links TRBV3-2 to TRBJ2-1; whether TRBD2, the table's D call, matches the DNA was not checked. TRBV3-2 is a pseudogene locus. This CDR3 comprises 20 residues. The CDR3 spells CASSQVQTSGGAGSYNEQFF. The CDR3 nucleotides read TGTGCCAGCAGCCAAGTGCAGACTAGCGGGGGGGCCGGGTCCTACAATGAGCAGTTCTTC.

The V call is TRBV5-1, the J call TRBJ1-4, with unresolved D. Trimming shortened V by 6 bases and J by 5 bases, and 11 bases separated the two germline ends. This CDR3 region has 13 residues. Looked up from germline, CDR1 is SGHRS and CDR2 is YFSETQ. For the CDR3, the DNA is TGCGCCAGCAAGAGGGATCACAATGAAAAACTGTTTTTT. The encoded protein is CASKRDHNEKLFF. Drawing the rest from reference TRBV5-1 and TRBJ1-4, the complete variable domain is KAGVTQTPRYLIKTRGQQVTLSCSPISGHRSVSWYQQTPGQGLQFLFEYFSETQRNKGNFPGRFSGRQFSNSRSEMNVSTLELGDSALYLCASKRDHNEKLFFGSGTQLSVL.

This clonotype was seen at least ten times. V gene TRBV30 combines with J gene TRBJ2-3; no clear D gene. Germline CDR1 reads GTSNPN; CDR2 reads SVGIG (reference sequence). The CDR3 has 11 amino acids. V lost 2 bases and J 5 bases, leaving 5 bases between the germline ends. As DNA, the CDR3 is TGTGCCTGGAGTCAGCGAGATACGCAGTATTTT. It specifies CAWSQRDTQYF.

This clonotype was seen ten or more times. The rearrangement links TRBV5-4 to TRBJ2-3; 13 nucleotides match TRBD2. Germline V gives CDR1 SGHNT, CDR2 YYREEE (reference sequence). V shed 5 bases and J 2 bases; nucleotides not matched to a gene: 5. CDR3 length equals 16 residues. CDR3 in DNA: TGTGCCAGCAGTTGGGGACTAGCGGGGCTCACAGATACGCAGTATTTT. Protein: CASSWGLAGLTDTQYF.

The chain is built from TRBV9 and TRBJ1-1; D is unresolved. Trimming took off 4 bases at V and 6 bases at J, with 13 bases between the two ends. Germline V gene sequence: CDR1 SGDLS, CDR2 YYNGEE. The CDR3 covers 13 residues. CDR3 sequence reads: CASSLDGVPEAFF. The CDR3 DNA reads as TGTGCCAGCAGCCTAGACGGGGTACCTGAAGCTTTCTTT.

For this clonotype: A read error may be the cause here, since a much bigger clone is one base away. The CDR3 protein is CASNRPPGQSFNEKLFF. CDR3 nucleotide sequence: TGTGCCAGCAACCGTCCCCCGGGACAGAGCTTTAATGAAAAACTGTTTTTT. J is TRBJ1-4 and V is TRBV6-5; 7 nucleotides match TRBD1. The CDR3 is made up of 17 amino acids. The trim removed 7 bases at V and 4 bases at J, leaving 15 bases unmatched. Germline V gene lookup returns CDR1 MNHEY and CDR2 SVGAGI.

The V call is TRBV28, the J call TRBJ2-3; D uncertain. The V end was cut by 8 bases, the J end by 0 bases, with 15 bases between. Looked up from germline, CDR1 is MDHEN and CDR2 is SYDVKM. The CDR3 covers 15 residues. CDR3 loop: CASSDDGSSTDTQYF. Here the CDR3 DNA reads TGTGCCAGCTCGGACGACGGATCTAGCACAGATACGCAGTATTTT.

This chain links TRBV19 with TRBJ2-7; D might be TRBD1 (6 bases). CDR1 is LNHDA, CDR2 SQIVND, per germline (reference sequence). The CDR3 is made up of 16 amino acids. V lost 3 bases to trimming and J lost 3 bases, with 18 bases between them. Here the CDR3 DNA reads TGTGCCAGTAGTATCTCCGGACAGCAAGGCTTCTACGAGCAGTACTTC. It yields the protein CASSISGQQGFYEQYF.

This clonotype appeared many times. The rearrangement uses TRBV11-2 and TRBJ2-1; TRBD2 is a possible D gene (6 bases). The CDR3 totals 16 residues. The V end lost 1 base, the J end lost 0 bases, and 10 bases lay between the germline ends. The germline V gene encodes CDR1 SGHAT and CDR2 FQNNGV. The CDR3 DNA follows: TGTGCCAGCAGCTTAGTGAACGGGGGCTCCTACAATGAGCAGTTCTTC. Its protein product is CASSLVNGGSYNEQFF.

The table lists this clonotype with a few counts. V gene TRBV20-1 combines with J gene TRBJ1-1; 9 bases align to TRBD1. The CDR3 covers 15 residues. J was trimmed by 5 bases and V by 6 bases; bases with no gene match: 13. Germline CDR1 reads DFQATT; CDR2 reads SNEGSKA (reference sequence). The CDR3 reads CSASATGGRLTEAFF. CDR3 nucleotides: TGCAGTGCCTCCGCGACAGGGGGACGTCTAACTGAAGCTTTCTTT.

The chain carries TRBV14 and TRBJ2-1, with D possibly TRBD2 on 7 matching bases. Germline V gene data show CDR1 as SGHDN and CDR2 as FVKESK. The CDR3 contains 15 residues. V shed 0 bases and J shed 8 bases, with 14 bases lying between them. The CDR3: CASSQDLGGAHEQFF. CDR3 bases: TGTGCCAGCAGCCAAGATCTTGGGGGGGCCCATGAGCAGTTCTTC.

This clonotype was seen ten or more times. The V gene is TRBV29-1, the J gene TRBJ2-7, with TRBD1 matching 8 bases. Per the germline V gene, CDR1 is SQVTM and CDR2 is ANQGSEA. The CDR3 totals 16 residues. J gave up 0 bases and V 7 bases, and 14 bases lay outside the gene matches. CDR3 sequence: CSAGPGQGIHSYEQYF. The CDR3, as DNA: TGCAGCGCTGGCCCCGGACAGGGCATCCACTCCTACGAGCAGTACTTC.

This clonotype was detected many times. The CDR3 sequence: CASSPEGADTQYF. The CDR3 coding sequence is TGCGCCAGCTCCCCGGAAGGGGCGGATACGCAGTATTTT. J is TRBJ2-3 and V is TRBV5-1, with a tentative D call TRBD1 (5 bases). The CDR3 sequence is 13 residues long. CDR1 and CDR2 from the germline V gene are SGHRS and YFSETQ. The V end was cut by 7 bases, the J end by 6 bases, with 15 bases between. Filled out from reference TRBV5-1 and TRBJ2-3, the complete variable domain reads KAGVTQTPRYLIKTRGQQVTLSCSPISGHRSVSWYQQTPGQGLQFLFEYFSETQRNKGNFPGRFSGRQFSNSRSEMNVSTLELGDSALYLCASSPEGADTQYFGPGTRLTVL.

This clonotype was detected ten times or more. This chain joins TRBV2 and TRBJ2-3; a possible D gene is TRBD2 (5 bases). The CDR3 is 14 residues long. CDR1 SNHLY and CDR2 FYNNEI come from the germline V gene. Trimming pared 7 bases from V and 3 bases from J, leaving 14 bases between. CDR3 sequence reads: CASKPNRRTDTQYF. In nucleotides, the CDR3 is TGTGCCAGCAAACCCAATCGGAGGACAGATACGCAGTATTTT.

This chain connects TRBV13 to TRBJ1-1, with 7 bases identical to TRBD1. Trimming at V came to 2 bases and at J to 7 bases, leaving 10 bases not matched to a gene. The CDR3 loop spans 15 amino acids. Germline V gene lookup returns CDR1 PRHDT and CDR2 FYEKMQ (reference sequence). The CDR3: CASSLLQGVAYEAFF. For the CDR3, the DNA is TGTGCCAGCAGCTTACTGCAGGGGGTAGCATATGAAGCTTTCTTT.

There are a few counts of this clonotype. This chain joins TRBV6-5 and TRBJ2-7; D remains unclear. The CDR3 consists of 11 residues. V lost 2 bases and J 7 bases, leaving 6 bases between the germline ends. The V gene's germline CDR1 is MNHEY and CDR2 SVGAGI. Written as DNA, the CDR3 is TGTGCCAGCAGTTACCTGAGGGAGCAGTACTTC. Amino acid sequence: CASSYLREQYF.

This clonotype was found many times. DNA for the CDR3: TGCAGTGCGGGTGGGGGACTGGCCACAGATACGCAGTATTTT. It codes for CSAGGGLATDTQYF. The genes are TRBV20-1 and TRBJ2-3; a possible D gene is TRBD2 (6 bases). The CDR3 has 14 residues. Germline V gives CDR1 DFQATT, CDR2 SNEGSKA (reference sequence). Trimming pared 6 bases from V and 2 bases from J, leaving 15 bases between.

Ten or more counts support this clonotype. The chain combines TRBV27 with TRBJ1-1; 8 bases align to TRBD1. With 1 base clipped from V and 5 bases from J, the junction kept 3 bases outside the gene matches. The length of the CDR3 is 14 residues. CDR1 is MNHEY and CDR2 is SMNVEV in the germline V gene (reference sequence). DNA of the CDR3: TGTGCCAGCAGTTTATTGACAGGGGTGACTGAAGCTTTCTTT. The encoded protein is CASSLLTGVTEAFF.

The sample holds many counts of this clonotype. The gene calls are TRBV6-2 or TRBV6-3 and TRBJ2-5; D not resolved. CDR1 is MNHEY and CDR2 is SVGEGT in the germline V gene. The germline V and J ends were trimmed by 3 bases and 2 bases, with 10 bases remaining between them. This CDR3 spans 14 amino acids. The CDR3 DNA sequence: TGTGCCAGCAGTTATAATAACCTACAAGAGACCCAGTACTTC. Its translation: CASSYNNLQETQYF.

In its sample, this clonotype was seen many times. J is TRBJ1-1 and V is TRBV2, with TRBD1 as a possible D gene (5 bases). The CDR3 is 15 amino acids. CDR1 and CDR2 (germline): SNHLY, FYNNEI. V lost 4 bases to trimming and J lost 0 bases, with 12 bases between them. The CDR3 nucleotides read TGTGCCAGCAGTGGGGACGAACGGATGAACACTGAAGCTTTCTTT. Its translation is CASSGDERMNTEAFF.

Here the CDR3 DNA reads TGTGCCAGCAGCTGGGGCTTGGGGGGGCCAGACAAAAACATTCAGTACTTC. This encodes CASSWGLGGPDKNIQYF. This rearrangement joins TRBV11-2 to TRBJ2-4, with TRBD2 as a possible D gene (7 bases). Per the germline V gene, CDR1 is SGHAT and CDR2 is FQNNGV. The CDR3 sequence is 17 residues long. V was cut by 4 bases and J by 3 bases, with 19 bases left in between.